This T cell receptor (beta chain) was documented in a study of early T cells in non-severe SARS-CoV-2 infection. Study-wide points: In VDJdb matching, anti-spike CD8 responses were favored while private and CD4 specificities went missing.

Individual cDNA molecules were tagged with unique molecular identifiers. TCRdb passed the 5' RACE reads through MiXCR, listing each CDR3 protein once. Seen here are 50,000 to 75,000 distinct CDR3 sequences, approximately 9.2% observed once, and the top ten hold around an eighth. The CDR3 is 13 amino acids. Trimming pared 6 bases from V and 10 bases from J, leaving 19 bases between. In germline, CDR1 is DFQATT, CDR2 SNEGSKA (reference sequence). This clonotype has at least ten counts. Its specificity is unknown. This sequence was found in an adult who was a healthcare worker with PCR-confirmed SARS-CoV-2 infection or an uninfected control (not recorded which). The sequenced sample was whole blood, obtained at baseline. The V call is TRBV20-1, the J call TRBJ2-1; a possible D gene is TRBD2 (6 bases). The CDR3 here is CSATRDGSGEQFF. In DNA form, the CDR3 reads TGCAGTGCGACGCGGGACGGGAGCGGGGAGCAGTTCTTC.